These 12 T cell receptor beta chains were sequenced from one sample in a study of CD8 T cells in ankylosing spondylitis. TCRdb re-called the 5' RACE reads with MiXCR, one entry per CDR3 protein. The sample carries fewer than 150,000 distinct CDR3 sequences, around 7.9% recorded once. The sequenced sample was blood, either unsorted or a sorted T cell fraction (not recorded which). Receptors were obtained from a female donor with ankylosing spondylitis or in good health (not recorded which).

The sample holds many counts of this clonotype. The J gene is TRBJ1-2, the V gene TRBV6-2 or TRBV6-3; 8 bases map to TRBD1. The CDR3 is made up of 15 amino acids. Germline assignment: CDR1 MNHEY and CDR2 SVGEGT. After removal of 6 bases from V and 7 bases from J, the junction contained 13 bases not matched to a gene. This CDR3 reads CASRSPGQVVSGYTF. The CDR3 DNA follows: TGTGCCAGCAGATCACCGGGACAGGTAGTATCTGGCTACACCTTC.

The sample holds many counts of this clonotype. The V gene is TRBV12-3 or TRBV12-4, the J gene TRBJ2-1, with 8 bases fitting TRBD1. V shed 6 bases and J 0 bases; nucleotides not matched to a gene: 4. The CDR3 runs to 15 residues. As DNA, the CDR3 is TGTGCCAGCAGGACGACAGGGGCCTCCTACAATGAGCAGTTCTTC. Amino acids: CASRTTGASYNEQFF.

This clonotype showed up many times. The chain combines TRBV7-3 with TRBJ2-2; no clear D. The germline V and J ends were trimmed by 0 bases and 7 bases, with 6 bases remaining between them. This CDR3 has 13 residues. Looked up from germline, CDR1 is SGHTA and CDR2 is FQGTGA. CDR3 in amino acids: CASSLTVGGELFF. CDR3 DNA: TGTGCCAGCAGCTTAACAGTGGGCGGGGAGCTGTTTTTT. The full variable domain, its missing parts supplied by reference TRBV7-3 and TRBJ2-2, is GAGVSQTPSNKVTEKGKYVELRCDPISGHTALYWYRQSLGQGPEFLIYFQGTGAADDSGLPNDRFFAVRPEGSVSTLKIQRTERGDSAVYLCASSLTVGGELFFGEGSRLTVL.

This clonotype has ten or more counts. The chain combines TRBV7-9 with TRBJ1-1; D is perhaps TRBD1 (5 bases). The ends were cut back, 5 bases at V and 0 bases at J, with 16 bases in the middle. There are 16 residues in the CDR3. Germline CDR1 and CDR2: SEHNR and FQNEAQ (reference sequence). In DNA, the CDR3 is TGTGCCAGCAGCCTAGGGACGGCCCCCTTGAACACTGAAGCTTTCTTT. Encoded protein: CASSLGTAPLNTEAFF.

The chain carries TRBV13 and TRBJ1-1; TRBD1 matches at 9 bases. V shed 3 bases and J 6 bases; nucleotides not matched to a gene: 11. Germline V gene data show CDR1 as PRHDT and CDR2 as FYEKMQ (reference sequence). CDR3 size: 16 residues. CDR3 loop: CASSFYPGTGYAEAFF. The CDR3, as DNA: TGTGCCAGCAGCTTTTATCCCGGGACAGGGTACGCTGAAGCTTTCTTT.

This clonotype was counted ten times or more. The rearrangement links TRBV9 to TRBJ2-2; TRBD2 might be the D (6 bases). The CDR3 extends over 13 amino acids. The ends were cut back, 0 bases at V and 7 bases at J, with 7 bases in the middle. Looked up from germline, CDR1 is SGDLS and CDR2 is YYNGEE. The CDR3 loop reads CASSVVGGGELFF. CDR3 coding DNA: TGTGCCAGCAGCGTAGTGGGGGGCGGGGAGCTGTTTTTT.

This clonotype has a count of ten or more. This rearrangement joins TRBV5-1 to TRBJ1-2; D is ambiguous. CDR3 length: 13 residues. Looked up from germline, CDR1 is SGHRS and CDR2 is YFSETQ. V lost 2 bases and J lost 4, with 9 bases in between. The CDR3 bases are TGCGCCAGCAGCTTCGGCCAGACCTATGGCTACACCTTC. Its protein product is CASSFGQTYGYTF.

This clonotype was seen many times. J is TRBJ1-1 and V is TRBV20-1, with D unresolved. This CDR3 spans 11 amino acids. The V end lost 2 bases, the J end lost 7 bases, and 8 bases lay between the germline ends. From germline, CDR1 is DFQATT and CDR2 SNEGSKA (reference sequence). The chain's CDR3 is CSARTAGEAFF. The CDR3 nucleotides read TGCAGTGCTAGAACGGCGGGTGAAGCTTTCTTT.

This clonotype came up many times. J is TRBJ1-1 and V is TRBV7-3, with D hard to call. The V end lost 3 bases, the J end lost 1 base, and 6 bases lay between the germline ends. The CDR3 runs to 13 residues. Germline V gene lookup returns CDR1 SGHTA and CDR2 FQGTGA. The CDR3 protein is CASSLYENTEAFF. CDR3 DNA sequence: TGTGCCAGCAGCTTGTACGAGAACACTGAAGCTTTCTTT.

The chain joins TRBV12-3 or TRBV12-4 to TRBJ2-7; 9 bases match TRBD1. V lost 3 bases and J lost 0; bases outside the gene matches: 3. CDR3 length: 15 residues. CDR3: CASSFGTGSSYEQYF. The CDR3 coding sequence is TGTGCCAGCAGTTTCGGGACAGGGAGCTCCTACGAGCAGTACTTC.

This clonotype was picked up many times. DNA for the CDR3: TGTGCCAGCAGCCCAAGAACAGGGAGCACTGCCAACGTCCTGACTTTC. Encoded protein: CASSPRTGSTANVLTF. The rearrangement joins TRBV9 to TRBJ2-6; D possibly corresponds to TRBD1 (6 bases). Germline V gene lookup returns CDR1 SGDLS and CDR2 YYNGEE. The germline V and J ends were trimmed by 4 bases and 7 bases, with 18 bases remaining between them. This CDR3 comprises 16 residues. The complete variable domain, with remaining parts taken from reference TRBV9 and TRBJ2-6, reads DSGVTQTPKHLITATGQRVTLRCSPRSGDLSVYWYQQSLDQGLQFLIQYYNGEERAKGNILERFSAQQFPDLHSELNLSSLELGDSALYFCASSPRTGSTANVLTFGAGSRLTVL.

The chain employs TRBV7-2 and TRBJ1-2, with TRBD1 identical over 7 bases. The CDR3 length is 16 residues. Germline V lookup: CDR1 SGHTA, CDR2 FQGNSA. V shed 5 bases, J shed 3 bases, and the junction held 12 bases outside the gene matches. DNA for the CDR3: TGTGCCAGCAGCCCCACCTCGGCGACAGGGCACTATGGCTACACCTTC. Its translation is CASSPTSATGHYGYTF.